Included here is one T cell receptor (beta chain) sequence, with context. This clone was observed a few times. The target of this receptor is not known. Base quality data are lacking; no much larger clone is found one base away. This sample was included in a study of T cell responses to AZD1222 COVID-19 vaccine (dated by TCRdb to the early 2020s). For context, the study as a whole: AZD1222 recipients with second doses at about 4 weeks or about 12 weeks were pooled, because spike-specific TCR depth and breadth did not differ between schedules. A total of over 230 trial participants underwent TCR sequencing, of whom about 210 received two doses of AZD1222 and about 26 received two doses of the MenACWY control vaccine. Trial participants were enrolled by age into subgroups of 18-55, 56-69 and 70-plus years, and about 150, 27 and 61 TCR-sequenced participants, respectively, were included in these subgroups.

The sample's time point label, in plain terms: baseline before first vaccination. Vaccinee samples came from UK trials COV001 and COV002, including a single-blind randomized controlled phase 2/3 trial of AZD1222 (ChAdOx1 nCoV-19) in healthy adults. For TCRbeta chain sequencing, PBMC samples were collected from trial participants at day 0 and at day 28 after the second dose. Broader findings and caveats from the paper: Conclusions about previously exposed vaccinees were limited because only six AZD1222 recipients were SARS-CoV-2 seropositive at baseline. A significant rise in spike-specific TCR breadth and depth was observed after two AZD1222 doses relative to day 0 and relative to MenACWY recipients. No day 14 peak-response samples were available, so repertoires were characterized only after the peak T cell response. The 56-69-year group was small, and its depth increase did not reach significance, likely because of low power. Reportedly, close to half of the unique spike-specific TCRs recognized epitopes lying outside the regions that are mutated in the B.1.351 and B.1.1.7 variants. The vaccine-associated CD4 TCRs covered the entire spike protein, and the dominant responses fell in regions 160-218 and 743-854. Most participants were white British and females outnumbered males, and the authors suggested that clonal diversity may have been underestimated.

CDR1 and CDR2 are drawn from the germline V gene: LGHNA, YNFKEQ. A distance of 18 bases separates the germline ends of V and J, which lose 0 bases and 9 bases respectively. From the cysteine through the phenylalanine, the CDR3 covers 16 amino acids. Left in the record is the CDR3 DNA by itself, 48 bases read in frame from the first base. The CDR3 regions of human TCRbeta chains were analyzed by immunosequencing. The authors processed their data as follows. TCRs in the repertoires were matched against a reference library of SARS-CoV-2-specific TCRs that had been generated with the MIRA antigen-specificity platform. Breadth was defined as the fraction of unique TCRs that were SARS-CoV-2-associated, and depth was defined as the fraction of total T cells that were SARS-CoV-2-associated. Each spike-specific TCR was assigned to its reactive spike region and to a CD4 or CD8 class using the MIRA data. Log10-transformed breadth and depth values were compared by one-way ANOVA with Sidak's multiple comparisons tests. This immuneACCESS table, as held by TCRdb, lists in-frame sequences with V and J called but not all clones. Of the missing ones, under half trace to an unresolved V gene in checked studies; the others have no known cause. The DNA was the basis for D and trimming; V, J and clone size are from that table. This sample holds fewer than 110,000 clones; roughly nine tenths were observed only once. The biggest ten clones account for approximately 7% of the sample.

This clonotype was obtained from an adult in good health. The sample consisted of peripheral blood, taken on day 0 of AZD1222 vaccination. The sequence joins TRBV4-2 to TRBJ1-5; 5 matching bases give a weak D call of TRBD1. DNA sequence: TGTGCCAGCAGCCAAGATTGGGGCAGGCTAGAAAGGCCCCAGCATTTT. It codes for CASSQDWGRLERPQHF.